The source of this TCR beta chain is a study of OX40 agonist ivuxolimab in advanced cancers. General study results and limits: Antigen targets of the expanded peripheral T cells went undetermined.

As for this clone: The antigen is undetermined.

In germline, CDR1 is SGHKS, CDR2 YYEKEE (reference sequence). This CDR3 is 16 amino acids long. The V segment lost 4 bases and the J segment 4 bases; nucleotides outside the gene matches: 14. The repertoire was sequenced with immunoSEQ multiplex PCR; TCRdb's copy has only in-frame clones and lacks some. Counted here are 20,000 to 25,000 clones, approximately 80% occurring once; the ten biggest clones make up 34%. J is TRBJ2-7 and V is TRBV5-5; 7 nucleotides line up with TRBD1. The clonotype comes from an adult with an advanced solid tumor such as melanoma, head and neck, liver or kidney cancer. Sample: CD4+ or CD8+ T cells sorted from blood, taken in a trial of the OX40 agonist ivuxolimab. DNA of the CDR3: TGTGCCAGCAGCGGACCCTCGACAGGGTCGGAGTACGAGCAGTACTTC. Amino acid sequence: CASSGPSTGSEYEQYF.